A single sample gave rise to the 30 T cell receptor beta chains below, sequenced in a study of cytomegalovirus exposure and HLA in healthy donors. In the PCR, 60 Vbeta and 13 Jbeta primers were used. TCRdb's table, derived via immunoSEQ multiplex PCR, lists solely in-frame clones and lacks some. Among under 200,000 clones listed, roughly three quarters were seen once. Specimen: PBMCs. These receptors all stem from a male donor in good health and CMV-seropositive.

This sequence joins TRBV5-1 and TRBJ2-7; the D gene is possibly TRBD1 (6 bases). Trimming took 0 bases from V and 3 from J, leaving 13 bases between them. CDR1 and CDR2 (germline): SGHRS, YFSETQ. CDR3 length: 15 residues. The CDR3 nucleotides are TGCGCCAGCAGCTTGGCAAGGGGGTGGTACTACGAGCAGTACTTC. It is translated as CASSLARGWYYEQYF.

The rearrangement links TRBV5-1 to TRBJ2-4; weak D call: TRBD1 (6 bases). CDR3 length equals 14 residues. Deletions cut 0 bases from V and 6 bases from J, with 10 bases between. Germline V gives CDR1 SGHRS, CDR2 YFSETQ. The DNA of the CDR3 is TGCGCCAGCAGCTTGGACGGACAGCGAAACATTCAGTACTTC. Residues: CASSLDGQRNIQYF.

The chain couples TRBV27 to TRBJ2-2; no clear D gene. Germline CDR1 reads MNHEY; CDR2 reads SMNVEV (reference sequence). This CDR3 has 15 residues. Between the trimmed V and J ends, which lost 1 base and 7 bases, there was a span of 13 bases. CDR3 in amino acids: CASSLYVRSVGELFF. CDR3 in DNA: TGTGCCAGCAGTTTATACGTCAGGTCGGTCGGGGAGCTGTTTTTT.

As DNA, the CDR3 is TGCGCCAGCAGTGTGAGAGGCGGCTACACCTTC. It specifies CASSVRGGYTF. This chain connects TRBV4-1 to TRBJ1-2; D gene unclear. Germline lookup yields CDR1 MGHRA and CDR2 YSYEKL. V gave up 6 bases and J gave up 8 bases, with 10 bases separating them. This CDR3 is built from 11 residues.

The V call is TRBV30, the J call TRBJ2-1, with TRBD2 matching 12 bases. The CDR3 runs to 19 residues. The trim removed 2 bases at V and 2 bases at J, leaving 13 bases unmatched. The V gene's germline CDR1 is GTSNPN and CDR2 SVGIG (reference sequence). The CDR3 is CAWSPRTSGGFRTYNEQFF. DNA for the CDR3: TGTGCCTGGAGTCCCCGAACTAGCGGGGGGTTTAGGACCTACAATGAGCAGTTCTTC.

The chain carries TRBV2 and TRBJ2-4, with a possible D match to TRBD2 (7 bases). CDR3 length: 16 amino acids. CDR1 is SNHLY and CDR2 is FYNNEI in the germline V gene. V lost 8 bases, J lost 0 bases, and 17 bases lay in between. As DNA, the CDR3 is TGTGCCAGCGGGGCGGGGGCCCGACTAGCCAAAAACATTCAGTACTTC. Translated, it gives CASGAGARLAKNIQYF.

The J gene is TRBJ1-1, the V gene TRBV21-1; the table's D call, TRBD1, has no DNA check behind it. TRBV21-1 is marked as a pseudogene. This CDR3 spans 15 amino acids. CDR3 residues: CASSKARNRNTEAFF. The DNA for the CDR3 is TGTGCCAGCAGCAAAGCTCGGAACAGGAACACTGAAGCTTTCTTT.

V and J are TRBV9 and TRBJ1-1; 10 nucleotides line up with TRBD1. The CDR3 length is 15 residues. With 0 bases clipped from V and 5 bases from J, the junction kept 4 bases outside the gene matches. Germline lookup yields CDR1 SGDLS and CDR2 YYNGEE. The CDR3 loop is CASSVVGTGETEAFF. CDR3 sequence (DNA): TGTGCCAGCAGCGTAGTTGGGACAGGGGAGACTGAAGCTTTCTTT.

This clone was detected once. The chain carries TRBV6-1 and TRBJ2-7; perhaps TRBD1 as D (5 bases). The germline gives CDR1 MNHNS, CDR2 SASEGT. This CDR3 comprises 14 residues. Trimming took 3 bases from V and 4 from J, leaving 13 bases between them. DNA of the CDR3: TGTGCCAGCAGTGACCCCTGGACACTATACGAGCAGTACTTC. Its translation: CASSDPWTLYEQYF.

V and J are TRBV2 and TRBJ2-5; 7 bases map to TRBD2. The CDR3 has 12 residues. Per germline, CDR1 SNHLY and CDR2 FYNNEI. V lost 4 bases to trimming and J lost 4 bases; unmatched junction nucleotides: 0. The CDR3 DNA follows: TGTGCCAGCAGTGGACTAGCAGAGACCCAGTACTTC. It codes for CASSGLAETQYF. The full variable domain, with the rest looked up from reference TRBV2 and TRBJ2-5, is EPEVTQTPSHQVTQMGQEVILRCVPISNHLYFYWYRQILGQKVEFLVSFYNNEISEKSEIFDDQFSVERPDGSNFTLKIRSTKLEDSAMYFCASSGLAETQYFGPGTRLLVL.

The chain carries TRBV9 and TRBJ1-1; tentative D call: TRBD1 (6 bases). Germline lookup yields CDR1 SGDLS and CDR2 YYNGEE. CDR3 size: 15 residues. Trimming pared 0 bases from V and 4 bases from J, leaving 13 bases between. The CDR3 spells CASSVASKGVTEAFF. The CDR3 region has the DNA TGTGCCAGCAGCGTAGCTTCAAAGGGGGTCACTGAAGCTTTCTTT.

The CDR3 DNA reads TGCGCCAGCAGCCAAGATAGGGGGACTAGCGGATCAGATACGCAGTATTTT. Translating it yields CASSQDRGTSGSDTQYF. The V call is TRBV4-3, the J call TRBJ2-3, with TRBD2 identical over 11 bases. Unmatched junction bases numbered 6, after V lost 0 bases and J lost 4 bases. CDR1 is LGHNA and CDR2 is YSLEER in the germline V gene. This CDR3 region has 17 residues.

The chain joins TRBV28 to TRBJ2-1, with D possibly TRBD1 on 5 matching bases. The V end was cut by 8 bases, the J end by 3 bases, with 8 bases between. The CDR3 runs 12 residues. Germline V gene lookup returns CDR1 MDHEN and CDR2 SYDVKM. The DNA of the CDR3 is TGTGCCAGCGGGGCCAACTACAATGAGCAGTTCTTC. Residues: CASGANYNEQFF.

This clone appeared once. V and J are TRBV7-3 and TRBJ2-5, with TRBD2 matching over 16 bases. Germline CDR1 and CDR2: SGHTA and FQGTGA. CDR3 size: 18 residues. Trimming removed 5 bases from V and 5 bases from J; junction bases left unmatched: 11. CDR3 nucleotide sequence: TGTGCCAGCAGCCCCCAAGGGGGGACTAGCGGGGGGGCGGAGACCCAGTACTTC. This sequence encodes CASSPQGGTSGGAETQYF.

The V gene is TRBV15, the J gene TRBJ1-3; D not certain. The CDR3 totals 15 residues. In germline, CDR1 is LNHNV, CDR2 YYDKDF (reference sequence). V lost 4 bases to trimming and J lost 2 bases, with 12 bases between them. In nucleotides, the CDR3 is TGTGCCACCAGCAAGACTTCTAGGACTGGAAACACCATATATTTT. It is translated as CATSKTSRTGNTIYF. The variable domain in full, with the rest retrieved from reference TRBV15 and TRBJ1-3, is DAMVIQNPRYQVTQFGKPVTLSCSQTLNHNVMYWYQQKSSQAPKLLFHYYDKDFNNEADTPDNFQSRRPNTSFCFLDIRSPGLGDTAMYLCATSKTSRTGNTIYFGEGSWLTVV.

This clone appeared once. The genes are TRBV7-8 and TRBJ1-1; a weak D match, TRBD1 (6 bases). The CDR3 loop spans 13 amino acids. The V end was cut by 5 bases, the J end by 6 bases, with 13 bases between. Germline V gives CDR1 SGHVS, CDR2 FQNEAQ. The CDR3 DNA sequence: TGTGCCAGCAGCCCTCACGGGGGGCCTGAAGCTTTCTTT. The encoded protein is CASSPHGGPEAFF.

The V call is TRBV9, the J call TRBJ2-7; 7 bases fit TRBD1. The V gene's germline CDR1 is SGDLS and CDR2 YYNGEE. The CDR3 extends over 15 amino acids. J lost 3 bases, V lost 3 bases, and 9 bases had no gene match. The CDR3, as DNA: TGTGCCAGCAGCGCCGGACAGGTCGCCTACTACGAGCAGTACTTC. Translating gives CASSAGQVAYYEQYF.

The rearrangement links TRBV5-1 to TRBJ2-5; 7 nucleotides align to TRBD1. The CDR3 extends over 19 amino acids. The junction had 18 bases not matched to a gene; V was cut back by 0 bases and J by 4 bases. Germline V gene data show CDR1 as SGHRS and CDR2 as YFSETQ. CDR3 sequence (DNA): TGCGCCAGCAGCTTGGGCGTCGCCGGCCAGGGACAGCAGGGAGAGACCCAGTACTTC. Encoded protein: CASSLGVAGQGQQGETQYF.

V and J are TRBV7-2 and TRBJ2-7, with D possibly being TRBD1 (6 bases). CDR1 is SGHTA and CDR2 is FQGNSA in the germline V gene. V was cut by 5 bases and J by 3 bases, with 17 bases left in between. This CDR3 region has 15 residues. The CDR3 DNA reads TGTGCCAGCAGCGGAAGTGGGGACACATACTACGAGCAGTACTTC. Translating it yields CASSGSGDTYYEQYF.

CDR3 amino acids: CASSYSQRDDIQYF. CDR3 DNA sequence: TGTGCCAGCAGTTACTCGCAGCGGGATGACATTCAGTACTTC. The chain carries TRBV6-6 and TRBJ2-4; 7 bases match TRBD2. Germline assignment: CDR1 MNHNY and CDR2 SVGAGI (reference sequence). The CDR3 is 14 residues long. V shed 0 bases, J shed 8 bases, and the junction held 4 bases outside the gene matches.

This clone showed up just a few times. V and J are TRBV5-6 and TRBJ1-2; D ambiguous. This CDR3 has 13 amino acids. Germline V gives CDR1 SGHDT, CDR2 YYEEEE. V was clipped by 4 bases and J by 7 bases, with 14 bases between them. For the CDR3, the DNA is TGTGCCAGCAGCCGGGAGGCAGTAAGTGGCTACACCTTC. Amino acids: CASSREAVSGYTF.

V usage is TRBV10-2 and J usage is TRBJ1-2, with 7 bases aligning to TRBD1. The J segment lost 6 bases and the V segment lost 6 bases, leaving 7 bases of the junction unmatched. CDR1 is WSHSY and CDR2 is SAAADI in the germline V gene. CDR3 size: 13 residues. The CDR3 reads CASSSGGGHGYTF. CDR3 DNA: TGCGCCAGCAGCTCAGGGGGTGGTCATGGCTACACCTTC.

The rearrangement joins TRBV5-1 to TRBJ2-7; D unclear. The germline gives CDR1 SGHRS, CDR2 YFSETQ. The CDR3 covers 13 residues. V was shortened by 0 bases and J by 1 base, with 5 bases between the two germline ends. CDR3 sequence reads: CASSLASSYEQYF. The CDR3 DNA reads as TGCGCCAGCAGCTTGGCCAGTTCCTACGAGCAGTACTTC.

This clone was picked up a small number of times. V is TRBV5-6 and J is TRBJ2-7; D is uncertain. V was cut by 5 bases and J by 7 bases, with 16 bases left in between. Germline V CDR1 and CDR2: SGHDT, YYEEEE. This CDR3 comprises 13 residues. The CDR3 protein is CASRPSRTEEQYF. CDR3 nucleotides: TGTGCCAGCAGGCCCTCCCGAACAGAGGAGCAGTACTTC.

This chain joins TRBV21-1 and TRBJ1-3; the tabulated D call, TRBD1, remains unverified against the DNA. TRBV21-1 represents a pseudogene. The CDR3 loop spans 14 amino acids. In DNA form, the CDR3 reads TGTGCCAGAAGCAAGGAGGGGGCTATAGACACCATATATTTT. Translated, it gives CARSKEGAIDTIYF.

The rearrangement uses TRBV6-5 and TRBJ1-2; D may be TRBD1 (6 bases). This CDR3 region has 14 residues. The germline V gene has CDR1 MNHEY and CDR2 SVGAGI. Trimming pared 5 bases from V and 4 bases from J, leaving 14 bases between. The CDR3 nucleotides are TGTGCCAGCAGTACCGGGGGGCTCATCTATGGCTACACCTTC. It is translated as CASSTGGLIYGYTF.

The chain recombines TRBV7-9 with TRBJ2-2; TRBD2 aligns across 7 bases. The germline CDR1 and CDR2 sequences are SEHNR and FQNEAQ (reference sequence). V trimming: 6 bases; J trimming: 0 bases; junction bases outside the gene matches: 7. The CDR3 is 16 amino acids. This CDR3 reads CASSRLAGSNTGELFF. Here the CDR3 DNA reads TGTGCCAGCAGTCGATTAGCGGGTTCGAACACCGGGGAGCTGTTTTTT.

The CDR3 loop reads CASSQAGQPVSYEQYF. The CDR3 region has the DNA TGTGCCAGCAGCCAAGCGGGACAGCCGGTCTCCTACGAGCAGTACTTC. J is TRBJ2-5 and V is TRBV4-2; TRBD1 agrees at 7 bases. The assigned J gene may be wrong: the sequence end matches TRBJ2-7 better. This CDR3 has 16 residues. From germline, CDR1 is LGHNA and CDR2 YNFKEQ.

This chain joins TRBV10-1 and TRBJ1-4; possible D gene TRBD1, 5 bases. The CDR3 is made up of 14 amino acids. Trimming cost V 6 bases and J 8 bases, with 16 bases left between them. Germline CDR1 is WNHNN and CDR2 is SYGVQD (reference sequence). CDR3 residues: CASSPAGRDEKLFF. The CDR3 DNA reads TGCGCCAGCAGCCCCGCGGGACGAGACGAAAAACTGTTTTTT.

V gene TRBV6-1 combines with J gene TRBJ1-1, with TRBD1 identical over 9 bases. The CDR3 extends over 13 amino acids. Germline V gene sequence: CDR1 MNHNS, CDR2 SASEGT. V was pared by 6 bases and J by 10 bases, with 9 bases of the junction left unmatched. The CDR3 DNA is TGTGCCAGCAGACAGGAACAGGGGGCGGGAGCTTTCTTT. Its protein product is CASRQEQGAGAFF.